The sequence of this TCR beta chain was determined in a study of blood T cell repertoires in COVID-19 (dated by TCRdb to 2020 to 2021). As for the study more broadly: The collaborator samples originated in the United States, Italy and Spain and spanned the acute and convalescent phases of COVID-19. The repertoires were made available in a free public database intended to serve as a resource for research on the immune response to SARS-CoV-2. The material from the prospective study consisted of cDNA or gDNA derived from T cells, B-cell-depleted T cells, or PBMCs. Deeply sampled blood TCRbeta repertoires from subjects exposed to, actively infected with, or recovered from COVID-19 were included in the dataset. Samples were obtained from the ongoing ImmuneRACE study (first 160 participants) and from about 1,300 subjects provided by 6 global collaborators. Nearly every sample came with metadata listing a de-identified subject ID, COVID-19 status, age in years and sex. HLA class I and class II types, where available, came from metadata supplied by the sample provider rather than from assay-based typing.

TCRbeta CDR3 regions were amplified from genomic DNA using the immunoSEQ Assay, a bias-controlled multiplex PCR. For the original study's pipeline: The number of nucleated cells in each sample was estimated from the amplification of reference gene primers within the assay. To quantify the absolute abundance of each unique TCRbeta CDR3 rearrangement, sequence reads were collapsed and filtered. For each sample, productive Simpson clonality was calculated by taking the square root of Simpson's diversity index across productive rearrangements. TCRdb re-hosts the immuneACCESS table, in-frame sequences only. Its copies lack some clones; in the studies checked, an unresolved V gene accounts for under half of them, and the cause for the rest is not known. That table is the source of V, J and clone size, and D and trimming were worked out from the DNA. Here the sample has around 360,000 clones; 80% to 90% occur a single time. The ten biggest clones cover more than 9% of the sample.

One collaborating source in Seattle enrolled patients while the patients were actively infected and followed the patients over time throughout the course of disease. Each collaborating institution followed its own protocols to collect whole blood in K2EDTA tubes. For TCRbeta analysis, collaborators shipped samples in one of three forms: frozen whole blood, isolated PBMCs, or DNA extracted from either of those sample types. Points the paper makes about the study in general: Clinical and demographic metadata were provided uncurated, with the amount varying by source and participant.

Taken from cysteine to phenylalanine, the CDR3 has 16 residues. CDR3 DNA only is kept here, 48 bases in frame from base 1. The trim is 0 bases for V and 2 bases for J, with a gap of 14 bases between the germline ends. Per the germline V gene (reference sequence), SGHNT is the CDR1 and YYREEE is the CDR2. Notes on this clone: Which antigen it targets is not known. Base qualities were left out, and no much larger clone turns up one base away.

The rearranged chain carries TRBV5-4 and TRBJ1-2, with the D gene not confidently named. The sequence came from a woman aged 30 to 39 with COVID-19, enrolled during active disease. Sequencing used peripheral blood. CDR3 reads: CASSLVGSLANYGYTF. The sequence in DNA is TGTGCCAGCAGCTTGGTTGGGAGCCTAGCGAACTATGGCTACACCTTC.